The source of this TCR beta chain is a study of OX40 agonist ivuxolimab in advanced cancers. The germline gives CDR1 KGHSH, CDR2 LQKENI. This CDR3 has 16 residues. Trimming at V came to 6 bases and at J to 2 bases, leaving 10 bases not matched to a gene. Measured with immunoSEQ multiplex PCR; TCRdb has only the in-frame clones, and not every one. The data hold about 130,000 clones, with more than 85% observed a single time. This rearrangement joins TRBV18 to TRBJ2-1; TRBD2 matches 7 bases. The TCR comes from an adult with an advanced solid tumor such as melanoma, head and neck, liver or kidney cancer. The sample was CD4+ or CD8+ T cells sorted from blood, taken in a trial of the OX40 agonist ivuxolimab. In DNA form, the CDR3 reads TGTGCCAGCTCGACCGCGGGGAGGGTGACCTACAATGAGCAGTTCTTC. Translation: CASSTAGRVTYNEQFF.